Listed below are T cell receptor beta chains from one sample, sequenced in a study of blood T cell repertoires in COVID-19. Produced via immunoSEQ multiplex PCR; TCRdb's table is partial and in-frame only. The sample carries 500,000 to 600,000 clones, around nine tenths recorded once. The sequenced material came from peripheral blood. Every receptor here comes from a woman in her 50s with COVID-19, enrolled during active disease. Each CDR3 is given with its conserved first and last residue. A D gene is named only where the DNA matches it firmly. Size tells how often a clone was seen (once, few, many) or the class of an expanded clone, and some rows leave it out.

>.|TRBD2|TRBV9|TRBJ2-5
CASSVAGRGGETQYF
TGTGCCAGCAGCGTAGCAGGGCGGGGGGGCGAGACCCAGTACTTC
>.|TRBD1|TRBV5-6|TRBJ2-4
CASSPDRGTTGNIQYF
TGTGCCAGCAGCCCGGACAGGGGGACGACGGGAAACATTCAGTACTTC
>.|.|TRBV5-3|TRBJ2-3
CARSFKGDTDTQYF
TGTGCCAGAAGCTTCAAAGGGGACACAGATACGCAGTATTTT
>.|.|TRBV14|TRBJ2-1
CASSQFLTGPYNEQFF
TGTGCCAGCAGCCAATTTCTTACAGGACCCTACAATGAGCAGTTCTTC
>.|.|TRBV13|TRBJ1-1
CASSFSFVSPEEAFF
TGTGCCAGCAGCTTCTCTTTTGTTAGCCCCGAGGAAGCTTTCTTT
>.|TRBD2|TRBV2|TRBJ2-1
CASTPGTSGVYNEQFF
TGTGCCAGCACCCCCGGGACTAGCGGGGTTTACAATGAGCAGTTCTTC
>.|.|TRBV5-1|TRBJ1-6
CASSLDRPQNSPLHF
TGCGCCAGCAGCTTGGACAGACCCCAAAATTCACCCCTCCACTTT
>.|TRBD2|TRBV13|TRBJ2-4
CASSFGGTKRKNIQYF
TGTGCCAGCAGCTTTGGGGGGACTAAGCGGAAAAACATTCAGTACTTC
>.|TRBD2|TRBV28|TRBJ2-5
CASSFSGTSGGKQETQYF
TGTGCCAGCAGTTTCTCCGGGACTAGCGGGGGAAAACAAGAGACCCAGTACTTC
>.|TRBD2|TRBV5-1|TRBJ2-7
CASSRGLAGRSYEQYF
TGCGCCAGCAGCCGGGGACTAGCGGGGCGTTCCTACGAGCAGTACTTC
>.|.|TRBV4-1|TRBJ2-7
CASSQDWTEVEQYF
TGCGCCAGCAGCCAAGATTGGACAGAGGTCGAGCAGTACTTC
>.|.|TRBV3-1/TRBV3-2|TRBJ1-1
CASSAHSGMNTEAFF
TGTGCCAGCAGCGCTCACAGTGGTATGAACACTGAAGCTTTCTTT
>.|.|TRBV28|TRBJ1-5
CASSSGPVREPQHF
TGTGCCAGCAGTTCCGGCCCCGTGAGGGAGCCCCAGCATTTT
>.|.|TRBV14|TRBJ1-6
CASSRSGNSPLHF
TGTGCCAGCAGTCGCTCGGGAAATTCACCCCTCCACTTT
>.|TRBD2|TRBV15|TRBJ2-1
CATSRAGGPYNEQFF
TGTGCCACCAGCCGAGCGGGGGGTCCCTACAATGAGCAGTTCTTC
>once|TRBD2|TRBV28|TRBJ2-1
CASSLGTSGHNEQFF
TGTGCCAGCAGTTTGGGGACTAGCGGGCACAATGAGCAGTTCTTC
>.|.|TRBV5-1|TRBJ2-7
CASSLGTDSYEQYF
TGCGCCAGCAGCTTGGGGACTGACTCCTACGAGCAGTACTTC
>.|TRBD2|TRBV6-1|TRBJ2-7
CASSDLWGGDFIYEQYF
TGTGCCAGCAGTGATTTGTGGGGAGGGGACTTCATCTACGAGCAGTACTTC
>.|.|TRBV19|TRBJ1-2
CASQGNGYTF
TGTGCCAGCCAGGGGAATGGCTACACCTTC
>.|TRBD2|TRBV7-9|TRBJ2-1
CASSFGSGGYNEQFF
TGTGCCAGCAGCTTCGGAAGCGGGGGCTACAATGAGCAGTTCTTC
>.|.|TRBV6-5|TRBJ1-6
CASSYLNSPLHF
TGTGCCAGCAGTTACCTAAATTCACCCCTCCACTTT
>.|TRBD1|TRBV5-5|TRBJ2-2
CASSFGQASGTGELFF
TGTGCCAGCAGCTTCGGACAGGCCTCGGGGACCGGGGAGCTGTTTTTT
>.|.|TRBV28|TRBJ2-5
CASSSSGFQETQYF
TGTGCCAGCAGTTCGTCGGGATTCCAAGAGACCCAGTACTTC
>.|.|TRBV25-1|TRBJ1-2
CASTSDSLYGYTF
TGTGCCAGCACCTCCGACAGCCTCTATGGCTACACCTTC
>.|.|TRBV19|TRBJ1-3
CASTREPGNTIYF
TGTGCCAGTACGCGGGAACCTGGAAACACCATATATTTT
>.|.|TRBV6-1|TRBJ1-2
CASSEASLRARNYGYTF
TGTGCCAGCAGTGAAGCGAGTTTGAGGGCTCGAAACTATGGCTACACCTTC
>.|TRBD1|TRBV12-5|TRBJ1-2
CASGTGLQGDYGYTF
TGTGCTAGTGGCACCGGCTTACAGGGGGACTATGGCTACACCTTC
>.|.|TRBV28|TRBJ1-2
CASAQGFGNYGYTF
TGTGCCAGCGCCCAGGGTTTCGGTAACTATGGCTACACCTTC
>.|TRBD1|TRBV10-3|TRBJ1-1
CAISRDSSYTEAFF
TGTGCCATCAGTAGGGACAGTTCATACACTGAAGCTTTCTTT
>.|TRBD1|TRBV7-9|TRBJ1-2
CASSTSGTGGYGYTF
TGTGCCAGCAGCACGTCCGGGACAGGGGGCTATGGCTACACCTTC
>.|.|TRBV30|TRBJ1-1
CAWSRWGRANTEAFF
TGTGCCTGGAGTCGGTGGGGCAGGGCAAACACTGAAGCTTTCTTT
>.|.|TRBV20-1|TRBJ2-7
CSARESYEQYF
TGCAGTGCTAGAGAGAGCTACGAGCAGTACTTC
>once|.|TRBV2|TRBJ1-4
CASRRAPNEKLFF
TGTGCCAGCAGGAGGGCCCCAAATGAAAAACTGTTTTTT
>.|.|TRBV10-1|TRBJ2-2
CASSRGRYGELFF
TGCGCCAGCAGCAGGGGCCGATACGGGGAGCTGTTTTTT
>.|TRBD1|TRBV6-5|TRBJ2-3
CASRIEGAWDTQYF
TGTGCCAGCAGGATCGAGGGGGCGTGGGATACGCAGTATTTT
>.|.|TRBV25-1|TRBJ1-1
CASSDPWNTEAFF
TGTGCCAGCAGTGATCCGTGGAACACTGAAGCTTTCTTT